This TCR beta chain is from a study of regulatory T cells in long-lasting Graves disease. General study findings and limits: There was favoring of TRBV28, TRBJ1-2 and TRBJ2-5 in persistent disease. Accuracy could have been hurt by small sample size.

Concerning this clonotype itself: The target antigen is unknown.

The CDR3 has 15 residues. V was pared by 4 bases and J by 0 bases, with 12 bases between. CDR1 and CDR2 (germline): MNHNS, SASEGT. Arm-PCR with iRepertoire HTBI primers amplified the CDR3 regions for these TCR beta libraries. TCRdb called the multiplex PCR reads again in MiXCR, with one record for every CDR3 protein. The data hold about 420,000 distinct CDR3 sequences, with around 24% observed a single time. The time point was: persistent/refractory GD, antithyroid drugs over 5 years with positive TRAb. The TCR library was prepared using RNA isolated from PBMCs. This chain uses TRBV6-1 with TRBJ1-1; tentative D call: TRBD1 (5 bases). This sample comprised peripheral blood mononuclear cells (PBMCs), obtained when the disease was refractory, from a patient treated with antithyroid drugs. The sequence was obtained from a female donor with Graves disease. Written as DNA, the CDR3 is TGTGCCAGCAGTGTCAGGGCTCCCTTGAACACTGAAGCTTTCTTT. Translation gives CASSVRAPLNTEAFF.